In this sample, the clone carrying this T cell receptor beta chain turned up many times. The antigen remains unidentified. The record originates from a study of CD8 T cells in ankylosing spondylitis. TCR beta libraries were made by quantitative 5'-RACE with molecular barcodes. TCRdb itself ran the 5' RACE reads through MiXCR, one entry per CDR3 protein. The table includes under 250,000 distinct CDR3 sequences, 30% to 40% detected once. This CDR3 is 14 amino acids long. V was pared by 6 bases and J by 2 bases, with 6 bases of the junction left unmatched. Overall study findings and caveats: Blood from ankylosing spondylitis patients appeared to carry a characteristic eight-variant TCR beta motif. Within matched ankylosing spondylitis synovial fluid, disease-linked clones were reportedly significantly enriched.

The TCR comes from a male donor with ankylosing spondylitis or in good health (not recorded which). V and J are TRBV12-3 or TRBV12-4 and TRBJ1-2; 7 bases are a match to TRBD1. The sample taken for sequencing was blood, either unsorted or a sorted T cell fraction (not recorded which). The CDR3 spells CASRATGTNYGYTF. The CDR3 region has the DNA TGTGCCAGCAGGGCGACAGGGACGAACTATGGCTACACCTTC.